Given below is one TCR beta chain in context. This table comes from immunoSEQ multiplex PCR, and its TCRdb copy is limited to in-frame clones, with some not included. The sample lists more than 85,000 clones; 75% to 80% were seen once. The V segment lost 1 base and the J segment 1 base; nucleotides outside the gene matches: 0. Germline-derived CDR1 and CDR2 are LGHNT and FRNRAP. The length of the CDR3 is 15 residues. The source of the sample is a study of cytotoxic CD8 clonotypes in ibrutinib-treated CLL. The clonotype originates from a human donor with chronic lymphocytic leukemia. The starting material was PBMCs, obtained after 24 months of ibrutinib treatment. The V and J genes are TRBV12-5 and TRBJ2-3, with 9 bases fitting TRBD2. CDR3 loop: CASGLGTSGTDTQYF. DNA of the CDR3: TGTGCTAGTGGTTTGGGGACTAGCGGCACAGATACGCAGTATTTT.